Listed below are T cell receptor beta chains from one sample, sequenced in a study of molecular identifiers for immune sequencing clone quantification. TCRdb passed the PCR reads through MiXCR, listing each CDR3 protein once. The sample yields around 460,000 distinct CDR3 sequences, about 20% seen once. Sequenced sample: naive CD8+ T cells from blood, with Jurkat cell RNA spiked in. These receptors were obtained from a human donor in good health. Some libraries in this study had Jurkat cell RNA spiked in. Both conserved end residues are part of each CDR3. D genes are given only for firm matches. A row's size may be missing; if present it is once, few, many or a size class.

>TRBJ2-7|TRBD1|TRBV5-1|few
CASSFRQGPAYEQYF
TGCGCCAGCAGCTTTAGACAGGGCCCAGCCTACGAGCAGTACTTC
>TRBJ2-7|NA|TRBV29-1|many
CSVMQNNNEQYF
TGCAGCGTTATGCAAAACAACAACGAGCAGTACTTC
>TRBJ2-5|NA|TRBV12-3/TRBV12-4|NA
CASRPGGGSQETQYF
TGTGCCAGCAGACCTGGGGGCGGGTCACAAGAGACCCAGTACTTC
>TRBJ2-3|TRBD1|TRBV28|NA
CASNQPGQRLDTQYF
TGTGCCAGCAACCAGCCGGGACAGAGGTTAGATACGCAGTATTTT
>TRBJ1-1|TRBD1|TRBV7-9|many
CASSLGQGDTEAFF
TGCGCCAGCAGCCTGGGACAGGGTGACACTGAAGCTTTCTTT
>TRBJ1-3|NA|TRBV29-1|many
CSVDTGNTIYF
TGCAGCGTTGACACTGGAAACACCATATATTTT
>TRBJ2-1|NA|TRBV10-3|NA
CAISEAVRGNEQFF
TGTGCCATCAGTGAGGCGGTACGGGGCAATGAGCAGTTCTTC
>TRBJ2-5|TRBD2|TRBV12-3/TRBV12-4|few
CASSLLAAGGSETQYF
TGTGCCAGCAGTTTATTGGCGGCGGGGGGGTCAGAGACCCAGTACTTC
>TRBJ1-4|NA|TRBV6-2/TRBV6-3|many
CASSYGWIGEKLFF
TGTGCCAGCAGTTACGGTTGGATTGGTGAAAAACTGTTTTTT
>TRBJ2-3|NA|TRBV27|few
CASSFQGADTQYF
TGTGCCAGCAGTTTCCAGGGTGCAGATACGCAGTATTTT
>TRBJ2-7|NA|TRBV4-1|many
CASSQAAEQYF
TGCGCCAGCAGCCAAGCGGCCGAGCAGTACTTC
>TRBJ2-7|NA|TRBV4-1|many
CASSQSRGNSYEQYF
TGCGCCAGCAGCCAATCAAGAGGGAATAGCTACGAGCAGTACTTC
>TRBJ2-3|TRBD2|TRBV29-1|NA
CSQRGGTDTQYF
TGCAGCCAGCGGGGGGGCACTGATACGCAGTATTTT
>TRBJ2-7|NA|TRBV30|few
CAWSSRDKTYEQYF
TGTGCCTGGAGTTCCCGGGACAAGACCTACGAGCAGTACTTC
>TRBJ1-6|NA|TRBV27|NA
CASLYGGRAFNSPLHF
TGTGCCAGTCTTTATGGGGGCAGGGCGTTCAATTCACCCCTCCACTTT
>TRBJ1-1|NA|TRBV7-9|NA
CASSLLDRGARGGTEALF
TGTGCCAGCAGCCTTCTAGACCGCGGGGCCAGGGGTGGCACTGAAGCTCTCTTT
>TRBJ2-7|NA|TRBV20-1|many
CSARDIGVQYF
TGCAGTGCTAGAGATATAGGGGTGCAGTACTTC
>TRBJ1-2|NA|TRBV12-3/TRBV12-4|few
CASSLRLDYGYTF
TGTGCCAGCAGTTTACGATTAGATTATGGCTACACCTTC
>TRBJ1-1|NA|TRBV15|once
CAISRDGAREAFF
TGTGCCATCAGCAGAGATGGAGCCAGGGAAGCTTTCTTT
>TRBJ2-1|NA|TRBV7-9|NA
CASSLAQGGHNEQFF
TGTGCCAGCAGCTTAGCGCAGGGAGGTCACAATGAGCAGTTCTTC
>TRBJ2-7|TRBD1|TRBV19|NA
CASSTTGQATYEQYF
TGTGCCAGTAGTACTACCGGACAGGCAACCTACGAGCAGTACTTC
>TRBJ1-1|NA|TRBV6-5|NA
CAGGTGRNTEAFF
TGTGCCGGAGGTACGGGTCGGAACACTGAAGCTTTCTTT
>TRBJ2-1|NA|TRBV29-1|few
CSVEDLPAGAKGGVYNEQFF
TGCAGCGTTGAAGATCTTCCGGCGGGAGCGAAAGGGGGGGTTTACAATGAGCAGTTCTTC